A single sample gave rise to the 18 T cell receptor beta chains below, sequenced in a study of blood T cells in healthy people across ages. Through a sample-barcoded 5' primer and a J-beta primer mix, a second PCR was run for about 6 to 11 cycles. TCRdb re-analysed the 5' RACE reads in MiXCR, keeping a single row per CDR3 protein. The top ten clones hold around 23% of a sample with over 1,500,000 distinct CDR3 sequences, about 39% of them seen once. Sequenced input: blood. These TCRs come from a human donor in good health.

This clonotype has only a few counts. V is TRBV7-9 and J is TRBJ2-5; D gene uncertain. Germline CDR1 SEHNR, CDR2 FQNEAQ (reference sequence). The CDR3 totals 13 residues. Trimming removed 1 base from V and 6 bases from J, with 9 bases in between. The CDR3: CASSLGVRQTQYF. Written as DNA, the CDR3 is TGTGCCAGCAGCTTAGGCGTGAGGCAGACCCAGTACTTC. The full variable domain, completed using reference TRBV7-9 and TRBJ2-5, is DTGVSQNPRHKITKRGQNVTFRCDPISEHNRLYWYRQTLGQGPEFLTYFQNEAQLEKSRLLSDRFSAERPKGSFSTLEIQRTEQGDSAMYLCASSLGVRQTQYFGPGTRLLVL.

This clonotype has just a few counts. The V and J genes are TRBV3-1 and TRBJ2-1, with D possibly matching TRBD2 (6 bases). Germline CDR1 reads LGHDT; CDR2 reads YNNKEL (reference sequence). V was cut by 1 base and J by 5 bases, with 12 bases left in between. The CDR3 is 15 residues long. CDR3 loop: CASSQGVAVNNEQFF. CDR3 DNA: TGTGCCAGCAGCCAAGGGGTAGCGGTTAACAATGAGCAGTTCTTC.

V is TRBV7-9 and J is TRBJ2-5; D gene unclear. The CDR3 is 15 amino acids. Trimming took 2 bases from V and 11 from J, leaving 21 bases between them. Germline V gene lookup returns CDR1 SEHNR and CDR2 FQNEAQ (reference sequence). This CDR3 reads CASSLWIGSHREQYF. The CDR3 bases are TGTGCCAGCAGCTTATGGATCGGGTCGCATAGAGAGCAGTACTTC.

The chain links TRBV5-1 to TRBJ2-5; 10 positions agree with TRBD2. The CDR3 runs 18 residues. The V gene end was trimmed by 5 bases and the J gene end by 2 bases; junction bases not matched to a gene: 15. CDR1 is SGHRS and CDR2 is YFSETQ in the germline V gene. CDR3 residues: CASSHLAPASGGQETQYF. As DNA, the CDR3 is TGCGCCAGCAGTCATCTTGCCCCAGCTAGCGGGGGTCAAGAGACCCAGTACTTC.

This chain joins TRBV10-3 and TRBJ2-1; 9 bases agree with TRBD1. The CDR3 runs 16 residues. V dropped 4 bases and J dropped 10; count of bases not matched to a gene: 14. Germline CDR1 and CDR2: ENHRY and SYGVKD. The CDR3 loop is CAISAGRQGVTSEQFF. CDR3 DNA: TGTGCCATCAGTGCAGGCAGACAGGGGGTAACCTCGGAGCAGTTCTTC.

This clonotype was seen more than once but under ten times. The chain couples TRBV6-5 to TRBJ2-5, with D perhaps given as TRBD1 or TRBD2 (5 bases each). Per germline, CDR1 MNHEY and CDR2 SVGAGI. The CDR3 runs to 14 residues. Trimming removed 2 bases at V and 3 bases at J, with 10 bases between. The CDR3 coding sequence is TGTGCCAGCAGTTACCGGGACGGTGAAGAGACCCAGTACTTC. Protein: CASSYRDGEETQYF.

This clonotype has a handful of counts. This chain links TRBV29-1 with TRBJ1-2; D not resolved. Germline V gives CDR1 SQVTM, CDR2 ANQGSEA. The CDR3 is made up of 14 amino acids. V lost 0 bases and J lost 4, with 12 bases in between. CDR3 DNA: TGCAGCGTTGAAGATGGGCCGGGAGGCTATGGCTACACCTTC. Translating it yields CSVEDGPGGYGYTF.

This clonotype was seen many times. This chain uses TRBV7-9 with TRBJ2-3; 7 positions match TRBD1. After removal of 5 bases from V and 2 bases from J, the junction contained 7 bases not matched to a gene. Germline V gives CDR1 SEHNR, CDR2 FQNEAQ (reference sequence). CDR3 length: 15 residues. CDR3 residues: CASSRQGLSTDTQYF. Here the CDR3 DNA reads TGTGCCAGCAGCCGACAGGGTTTGTCCACAGATACGCAGTATTTT.

Of note for this clonotype: The CDR3 carries no conserved terminal phenylalanine or tryptophan, so it likely arises from a read error. The gene calls are TRBV7-2 and TRBJ2-6; 8 nucleotides align to TRBD1. Germline assignment: CDR1 SGHTA and CDR2 FQGNSA. Trimming removed 5 bases from V and 0 bases from J; junction bases left unmatched: 9. The CDR3 totals 18 residues. DNA for the CDR3: TGTGCCAGCAGCCTGAGGGACAGGCGGCTCTCTGGGGCCAACGTCCTGACTGTC. This sequence encodes CASSLRDRRLSGANVLTV.

V usage is TRBV11-1 and J usage is TRBJ2-1; D remains unclear. Per germline, CDR1 SGHAT and CDR2 FQDESV (reference sequence). The CDR3 extends over 19 amino acids. Trimming pared 4 bases from V and 6 bases from J, leaving 28 bases between. As DNA, the CDR3 is TGTGCCAGCAGCTCGGGCGGAATTCGGGTCATTCAGAGGTTCAATGAGCAGTTCTTC. It codes for CASSSGGIRVIQRFNEQFF.

This clonotype appeared a few times. The chain recombines TRBV7-2 with TRBJ1-1; the D is unclear. Trimming removed 1 base at V and 8 bases at J, with 17 bases between. CDR3 length equals 15 residues. Per the germline V gene, CDR1 is SGHTA and CDR2 is FQGNSA. The CDR3 sequence is CASSLDWPGRSEAFF. CDR3 nucleotides: TGTGCCAGCAGCTTAGATTGGCCAGGACGTTCAGAAGCTTTCTTT.

This chain links TRBV4-3 with TRBJ1-1; D gene ambiguous. Trimming stripped 4 bases from V and 5 bases from J, with 14 bases between. CDR3 length: 14 amino acids. Germline V gives CDR1 LGHNA, CDR2 YSLEER. CDR3 residues: CASSLIEGSTEAFF. DNA for the CDR3: TGCGCCAGCAGCCTTATTGAGGGTTCGACTGAAGCTTTCTTT.

This clonotype was found a few times. The CDR3 coding sequence is TGTGCCAGCAGTTTTCGGGACCGTCGGGGGCCTGCGACCCCTAATTCACCCCTCCACTTT. This gives the protein CASSFRDRRGPATPNSPLHF. V gene TRBV7-3 combines with J gene TRBJ1-6; possibly TRBD1 for D (6 bases). From germline, CDR1 is SGHTA and CDR2 FQGTGA. The CDR3 loop spans 20 amino acids. Trimming pared 6 bases from V and 6 bases from J, leaving 30 bases between.

V gene TRBV7-8 combines with J gene TRBJ1-1; D gene uncertain. The CDR3 consists of 13 residues. Germline V gene lookup returns CDR1 SGHVS and CDR2 FQNEAQ. The V gene lost 6 bases and the J gene lost 3 bases, with 11 bases spanning the gap. The CDR3 loop is CASSRSWDTEAFF. Here the CDR3 DNA reads TGTGCCAGCAGTCGTTCTTGGGACACTGAAGCTTTCTTT.

V gene TRBV28 combines with J gene TRBJ1-5; D not resolved. CDR3 length: 15 residues. In germline, CDR1 is MDHEN, CDR2 SYDVKM. V gave up 7 bases and J gave up 0 bases, with 13 bases separating them. CDR3 residues: CASNVIGPSNQPQHF. In DNA form, the CDR3 reads TGTGCCAGCAATGTCATAGGGCCTAGCAATCAGCCCCAGCATTTT. Filled out from reference TRBV28 and TRBJ1-5, the complete variable domain reads DVKVTQSSRYLVKRTGEKVFLECVQDMDHENMFWYRQDPGLGLRLIYFSYDVKMKEKGDIPEGYSVSREKKERFSLILESASTNQTSMYLCASNVIGPSNQPQHFGDGTRLSIL.

This clonotype was observed a few times. The chain carries TRBV5-1 and TRBJ1-2; D unclear. The V end was cut by 4 bases, the J end by 6 bases, with 13 bases between. Germline CDR1 reads SGHRS; CDR2 reads YFSETQ. There are 13 residues in the CDR3. CDR3 region: CASSPGAGDGYTF. Here the CDR3 DNA reads TGCGCCAGCAGCCCGGGCGCAGGCGATGGCTACACCTTC.

Only a few counts were recorded for this clonotype. The chain combines TRBV25-1 with TRBJ1-6, with D maybe TRBD1 (6 bases). This CDR3 comprises 15 residues. V shed 1 base and J shed 3 bases, with 7 bases lying between them. The germline V gene encodes CDR1 MGHDK and CDR2 SYGVNS. The CDR3 loop reads CASSELTGYNSPLHF. CDR3 bases: TGTGCCAGCAGTGAATTGACAGGCTATAATTCACCCCTCCACTTT.

This clonotype was seen more than once but under ten times. The chain is built from TRBV28 and TRBJ1-1, with a tentative D call TRBD1 (6 bases). CDR1 is MDHEN and CDR2 is SYDVKM in the germline V gene. Trimming pared 3 bases from V and 0 bases from J, leaving 14 bases between. The CDR3 sequence is 16 residues long. The CDR3 here is CASSFFSGDLNTEAFF. The CDR3 DNA sequence: TGTGCCAGCAGTTTTTTTTCAGGGGACCTGAACACTGAAGCTTTCTTT.